This T cell receptor beta chain was captured in a study of regulatory T cells in long-lasting Graves disease. Study conclusions and caveats: Among the persistent patients, 2,500 to 3,000 public clonotypes were shared, more than the 950 to 1,000 shared among new patients.

Building of the TCR beta libraries involved iRepertoire HTBI primers and Arm-PCR of CDR3 regions. TCRdb called the multiplex PCR reads again in MiXCR, with one record for every CDR3 protein. The sample shows 500,000 or so distinct CDR3 sequences, under 20% of them seen only once. Described time point: newly diagnosed GD, antithyroid drugs for less than 3 months. TCR sequences were obtained from RNA taken from PBMCs. Germline V gives CDR1 KGHDR, CDR2 SFDVKD. This CDR3 has 11 amino acids. This clonotype was found many times. Its antigen is not identified. The germline gene is not matched at one end of the junction; a read error may be the cause. The sample also formed part of further work on T cells in Graves' hyperthyroidism and ophthalmopathy.

The sample in question was peripheral blood mononuclear cells (PBMCs), obtained at new diagnosis, from a patient treated with antithyroid drugs. This clonotype was obtained from a man in his forties or fifties with Graves disease. The chain combines TRBV24-1 with TRBJ1-2; 8 bases match TRBD1. The CDR3 nucleotides read TGTGCCACCAGTGGTGGACAGGGTACTTACTTC. As protein: CATSGGQGTYF.